This record covers a single T cell receptor (beta chain). The target antigen is unknown. The source of the sample is a study of T cell responses to AZD1222 COVID-19 vaccine. Findings and limits, study-wide: Two AZD1222 doses significantly raised spike-specific TCR breadth and depth over controls. Just a handful of people given AZD1222 tested seropositive at baseline. Vaccine-associated CD4 TCRs spanned spike, dominant at 160-218 and 743-854.

The V and J ends lost 3 bases and 4 bases respectively, with 7 bases between them. Germline V gene lookup returns CDR1 MNHEY and CDR2 SMNVEV (reference sequence). The CDR3 is made up of 13 amino acids. Using immunoSEQ multiplex PCR, the repertoire was profiled, and TCRdb retains in-frame clones only, with some absent. The data hold about 150,000 clones, with about 90% observed a single time. The receptor was isolated from an adult who received the AZD1222 COVID-19 vaccine. The sequenced sample was peripheral blood, obtained 28 days after the second AZD1222 dose. The rearrangement links TRBV27 to TRBJ1-3, with D unresolved. Here the CDR3 reads CASSFDGGNTIYF. In nucleotides, the CDR3 is TGTGCCAGCAGTTTCGACGGAGGAAACACCATATATTTT.